These 2 T cell receptor beta chains were all obtained from the same sample, sequenced in a study of blood T cell repertoires in COVID-19. Repertoires were generated with immunoSEQ multiplex PCR, while TCRdb's copy carries only in-frame clones and drops some. This table has under 350,000 clones, around 85% appearing once. What was sequenced was PBMCs or T cells enriched from blood (not recorded which). Receptors were obtained from a middle-aged woman with acute COVID-19.

The chain is built from TRBV29-1 and TRBJ2-1; 8 bases are shared with TRBD2. Germline trimming cut 5 bases from V and 7 bases from J; bases unmatched to any gene: 7. Germline loops: CDR1 SQVTM, CDR2 ANQGSEA. The CDR3 runs to 13 residues. CDR3 sequence reads: CSVRSGRWNEQFF. Here the CDR3 DNA reads TGCAGCGTTAGAAGCGGGAGATGGAATGAGCAGTTCTTC.

The J gene is TRBJ2-5, the V gene TRBV9, with 14 bases lining up with TRBD2. Germline lookup yields CDR1 SGDLS and CDR2 YYNGEE. Trimming cost V 3 bases and J 2 bases; bases outside gene matches: 6. This CDR3 comprises 17 residues. CDR3 sequence: CASSAGLAGGLQETQYF. The CDR3 region has the DNA TGTGCCAGCAGCGCAGGACTAGCGGGGGGCCTTCAAGAGACCCAGTACTTC.